The 26 T cell receptor beta chains presented below share a single source sample, sequenced in a study of cytomegalovirus exposure and HLA in healthy donors. The PCR was carried out with 60 Vbeta primers and 13 Jbeta primers. The method was immunoSEQ multiplex PCR; TCRdb's version includes in-frame clones alone and lacks a portion of them. In the table there are around 100,000 clones, roughly 79% of which are singletons. Sequencing used PBMCs. Source of these receptors: a man aged 50-60 years in good health and CMV-seropositive.

A single count supports this clone. The gene calls are TRBV28 and TRBJ2-1; 11 nucleotides line up with TRBD2. CDR1 is MDHEN and CDR2 is SYDVKM in the germline V gene. Germline trimming cut 6 bases from V and 10 bases from J; bases unmatched to any gene: 11. The CDR3 is 15 amino acids. This CDR3 reads CASRRGTSGLTEQFF. DNA for the CDR3: TGTGCCAGCAGACGGGGGACTAGCGGACTGACGGAGCAGTTCTTC.

On this clone: The same CDR3 is also encoded by other DNA sequences in this sample. The V and J genes are TRBV4-2 and TRBJ2-1; a weak D match, TRBD2 (6 bases). The germline V gene has CDR1 LGHNA and CDR2 YNFKEQ. Trimming took 3 bases from V and 2 from J, leaving 14 bases between them. This CDR3 has 16 amino acids. Here the CDR3 reads CASSHVKTSAYNEQFF. In nucleotides, the CDR3 is TGTGCCAGCAGCCACGTAAAGACTAGTGCCTACAATGAGCAGTTCTTC.

This clone was counted a few times. The rearrangement uses TRBV7-8 and TRBJ2-4; D may be TRBD1 (5 bases). Germline CDR1 reads SGHVS; CDR2 reads FQNEAQ. CDR3 length equals 18 residues. V gave up 5 bases and J gave up 3 bases, with 23 bases separating them. The CDR3 DNA follows: TGTGCCAGCAGCCCCCCAAGGGGCGGTGTAGCTGTCAAAAACATTCAGTACTTC. As protein: CASSPPRGGVAVKNIQYF. The full variable domain, in which reference TRBV7-8 and TRBJ2-4 provide the parts outside the CDR3, is GAGVSQSPRYKVAKRGQDVALRCDPISGHVSLFWYQQALGQGPEFLTYFQNEAQLDKSGLPSDRFFAERPEGSVSTLKIQRTQQEDSAVYLCASSPPRGGVAVKNIQYFGAGTRLSVL.

V gene TRBV28 combines with J gene TRBJ2-5; 16 bases align to TRBD2. This CDR3 region has 17 residues. CDR1 is MDHEN, CDR2 SYDVKM, per germline. V gave up 7 bases and J gave up 5 bases; unmatched junction bases: 10. CDR3 nucleotides: TGTGCCAGCAAAGAGGGACTAGCGGGAGGGCCGTGGGAGACCCAGTACTTC. Translating gives CASKEGLAGGPWETQYF.

The V gene is TRBV9, the J gene TRBJ1-1, with D perhaps matching TRBD1 (5 bases). The CDR3 is 13 amino acids. V was pared by 0 bases and J by 8 bases, with 11 bases between. Looked up from germline, CDR1 is SGDLS and CDR2 is YYNGEE. CDR3 amino acids: CASSVAARGEAFF. The CDR3 nucleotides are TGTGCCAGCAGCGTAGCTGCCCGGGGGGAAGCTTTCTTT.

The V call is TRBV5-1, the J call TRBJ2-5, with D possibly being TRBD2 (5 bases). The length of the CDR3 is 14 residues. Germline-derived CDR1 and CDR2 are SGHRS and YFSETQ. The ends were cut back, 4 bases at V and 5 bases at J, with 15 bases in the middle. CDR3 amino acids: CASSGGPSQETQYF. CDR3 DNA sequence: TGCGCCAGCAGCGGAGGACCCAGCCAGGAGACCCAGTACTTC.

Remarks on this clone: Other DNA variants within this sample encode the same CDR3. The rearrangement joins TRBV15 to TRBJ2-5; 7 nucleotides match TRBD1. Trimming at V came to 0 bases and at J to 2 bases, leaving 6 bases not matched to a gene. Germline V gene data show CDR1 as LNHNV and CDR2 as YYDKDF (reference sequence). This CDR3 has 16 amino acids. The CDR3 DNA follows: TGTGCCACCAGCAGAGATGGGGGACAGAGTCAAGAGACCCAGTACTTC. Its translation is CATSRDGGQSQETQYF.

This clone was counted a few times. The rearrangement joins TRBV6-5 to TRBJ2-2, with 13 bases that match TRBD2. This CDR3 spans 14 amino acids. Per the germline V gene, CDR1 is MNHEY and CDR2 is SVGAGI. Losses at the gene ends were 8 bases for V and 4 bases for J; bases not matched to a gene: 1. The CDR3 DNA reads as TGTGCCAGCCGACTAGCGGGGGGCACCGGGGAGCTGTTTTTT. It yields the protein CASRLAGGTGELFF.

The J gene is TRBJ1-1, the V gene TRBV4-1, with D maybe TRBD1 (5 bases). This CDR3 has 14 residues. The germline V gene has CDR1 MGHRA and CDR2 YSYEKL. V lost 2 bases and J lost 9, with 16 bases in between. The CDR3 protein is CASSQLLGTLKAFF. Written as DNA, the CDR3 is TGCGCCAGCAGCCAACTACTGGGGACTCTGAAAGCTTTCTTT.

Remarks on this clone: The junction departs from the called germline gene at one end, perhaps through a read error. CDR3 in DNA: TGTGCCAGCCGGAGCAGTTATCTCAATCAGCTCCAGCATTTT. Translating gives CASRSSYLNQLQHF. The V gene is TRBV6-1, the J gene TRBJ1-5; no clear D. Germline loops: CDR1 MNHNS, CDR2 SASEGT. The CDR3 loop spans 14 amino acids.

CDR3 nucleotides: TGTGCCAGCAGCTTGGCAGGGGGCTCTGGGGCCAACGTCCTGACTTTC. Translated, it gives CASSLAGGSGANVLTF. The chain employs TRBV7-2 and TRBJ2-6; 7 bases align to TRBD1. The CDR3 is 16 residues long. CDR1 and CDR2 from the germline V gene are SGHTA and FQGNSA. V was clipped by 3 bases and J by 0 bases; unmatched bases: 2.

The V call is TRBV5-4, the J call TRBJ1-1; a weak D match, TRBD1 (5 bases). The CDR3 spans 14 residues. Trimming removed 6 bases at V and 4 bases at J, with 16 bases between. Germline CDR1 reads SGHNT; CDR2 reads YYREEE (reference sequence). The CDR3 nucleotides are TGTGCCAGCACGTCAGATATCGGGGGCACTGAAGCTTTCTTT. This sequence encodes CASTSDIGGTEAFF.

The chain couples TRBV30 to TRBJ2-5; the match to TRBD2 covers 10 bases. Germline V CDR1 and CDR2: GTSNPN, SVGIG (reference sequence). The CDR3 covers 15 residues. V was pared by 5 bases and J by 2 bases, with 8 bases of the junction left unmatched. This CDR3 is CAWDTSGAHQETQYF. As DNA, the CDR3 is TGTGCCTGGGACACTAGCGGGGCCCATCAAGAGACCCAGTACTTC. The complete variable domain, with remaining parts taken from reference TRBV30 and TRBJ2-5, reads SQTIHQWPATLVQPVGSPLSLECTVEGTSNPNLYWYRQAAGRGLQLLFYSVGIGQISSEVPQNLSASRPQDRQFILSSKKLLLSDSGFYLCAWDTSGAHQETQYFGPGTRLLVL.

The V and J genes are TRBV7-5 and TRBJ2-7; the D call in the table, TRBD1, was not verified against the DNA. TRBV7-5 is listed as a pseudogene. The CDR3 extends over 15 amino acids. CDR3 bases: TGTGTCAGAAGCCCCTTCAGACAGTCTGGCCACGAGCAGTACTTC. It yields the protein CVRSPFRQSGHEQYF.

The genes are TRBV18 and TRBJ2-7; 7 nucleotides align to TRBD2. This CDR3 spans 14 amino acids. In germline, CDR1 is KGHSH, CDR2 LQKENI. V lost 2 bases to trimming and J lost 4 bases; unmatched junction nucleotides: 5. The DNA of the CDR3 is TGTGCCAGCTCACCAACCCCGCGGGAGTACGAGCAGTACTTC. This sequence encodes CASSPTPREYEQYF.

This clone was counted a few times. The chain carries TRBV13 and TRBJ2-6, with D possibly matching TRBD1 (6 bases). The germline gives CDR1 PRHDT, CDR2 FYEKMQ (reference sequence). V lost 5 bases and J 0 bases, leaving 11 bases between the germline ends. The CDR3 contains 16 residues. CDR3 amino acids: CASSATGYSGANVLTF. The CDR3, as DNA: TGTGCCAGCAGCGCCACAGGGTACTCTGGGGCCAACGTCCTGACTTTC.

The rearrangement links TRBV10-2 to TRBJ1-4, with 12 bases identical to TRBD1. V gave up 6 bases and J gave up 8 bases; unmatched junction bases: 4. This CDR3 has 14 amino acids. Germline V gives CDR1 WSHSY, CDR2 SAAADI. Written as DNA, the CDR3 is TGCGCCAGCAGGGCCGGGACAGGGGGCGAAAAACTGTTTTTT. Its protein product is CASRAGTGGEKLFF.

The chain's CDR3 is CATTNRGTNEKLFF. The CDR3 DNA reads as TGTGCCACCACAAACAGGGGAACGAATGAAAAACTGTTTTTT. V is TRBV2 and J is TRBJ1-4; TRBD1 matches at 7 bases. This CDR3 has 14 residues. V lost 10 bases, J lost 5 bases, and 10 bases stayed unmatched. From germline, CDR1 is SNHLY and CDR2 FYNNEI.

The chain has TRBV9 and TRBJ1-1; 10 positions agree with TRBD1. Germline CDR1 is SGDLS and CDR2 is YYNGEE. CDR3 length equals 17 residues. Losses at the gene ends were 3 bases for V and 3 bases for J; bases not matched to a gene: 11. Written as DNA, the CDR3 is TGTGCCAGCAGCGCAACCGGGACAGGGGCCTCTCACACTGAAGCTTTCTTT. Translated: CASSATGTGASHTEAFF.

The V and J genes are TRBV28 and TRBJ2-2; 9 nucleotides align to TRBD1. This CDR3 region has 18 residues. Trimming cost V 0 bases and J 11 bases; bases outside gene matches: 16. Germline CDR1 is MDHEN and CDR2 is SYDVKM. For the CDR3, the DNA is TGTGCCAGCAGTTTATGGCGCGTCCGGGACAGGGACGGTGGAGAGCTGTTTTTT. Amino acids: CASSLWRVRDRDGGELFF.

The chain recombines TRBV30 with TRBJ1-1; weak D call: TRBD1 (6 bases). V was clipped by 2 bases and J by 7 bases, with 11 bases between them. The length of the CDR3 is 12 residues. Germline V gene lookup returns CDR1 GTSNPN and CDR2 SVGIG (reference sequence). The CDR3 nucleotides read TGTGCCTGGAGTACAGGGATTTTTGAAGCTTTCTTT. Amino acid sequence: CAWSTGIFEAFF.

The V call is TRBV6-5, the J call TRBJ1-2; D remains ambiguous. The CDR3 contains 15 residues. Germline CDR1 is MNHEY and CDR2 is SVGAGI. Trimming shortened V by 3 bases and J by 7 bases, and 18 bases separated the two germline ends. CDR3 nucleotide sequence: TGTGCCAGCAGTTATGTAGGTGCCACGGGTGGTGGCTACACCTTC. Translation: CASSYVGATGGGYTF.

The chain links TRBV5-4 to TRBJ2-4; possible D gene TRBD2, 6 bases. This CDR3 comprises 16 residues. Germline loops: CDR1 SGHNT, CDR2 YYREEE (reference sequence). V lost 4 bases and J 5 bases, leaving 19 bases between the germline ends. The CDR3 is CASSPTLSGQQNIQYF. The CDR3 nucleotides read TGTGCCAGCAGCCCCACCCTGAGCGGGCAACAAAACATTCAGTACTTC.

Here the CDR3 DNA reads TGTGCCAGCAGTTCCCCCCTCCGAGACAGGGCCTACGAGCAGTACTTC. Its protein product is CASSSPLRDRAYEQYF. V usage is TRBV27 and J usage is TRBJ2-7; the match to TRBD1 covers 7 bases. Germline V CDR1 and CDR2: MNHEY, SMNVEV (reference sequence). The junction had 11 bases not matched to a gene; V was cut back by 4 bases and J by 2 bases. The CDR3 is 16 residues long.

This clone turned up a few times. The chain uses TRBV15 and TRBJ2-7, with TRBD2 matching 7 bases. Trimming removed 1 base from V and 2 bases from J; junction bases left unmatched: 5. From germline, CDR1 is LNHNV and CDR2 YYDKDF (reference sequence). This CDR3 has 15 amino acids. CDR3 region: CATSRGGGSAYEQYF. CDR3 DNA: TGTGCCACCAGCAGAGGGGGCGGGAGCGCCTACGAGCAGTACTTC. The full variable domain, completed using reference TRBV15 and TRBJ2-7, is DAMVIQNPRYQVTQFGKPVTLSCSQTLNHNVMYWYQQKSSQAPKLLFHYYDKDFNNEADTPDNFQSRRPNTSFCFLDIRSPGLGDTAMYLCATSRGGGSAYEQYFGPGTRLTVT.

The rearrangement uses TRBV2 and TRBJ2-2; TRBD2 aligns across 14 bases. CDR1 and CDR2 (germline): SNHLY, FYNNEI. With V trimmed by 5 bases and J by 8 bases, 7 bases remained unmatched. The CDR3 runs 16 residues. The CDR3 DNA sequence: TGTGCCAGCAGTTACCCGGGACTAGCGGGAGTAGGGGAGCTGTTTTTT. Its translation is CASSYPGLAGVGELFF.